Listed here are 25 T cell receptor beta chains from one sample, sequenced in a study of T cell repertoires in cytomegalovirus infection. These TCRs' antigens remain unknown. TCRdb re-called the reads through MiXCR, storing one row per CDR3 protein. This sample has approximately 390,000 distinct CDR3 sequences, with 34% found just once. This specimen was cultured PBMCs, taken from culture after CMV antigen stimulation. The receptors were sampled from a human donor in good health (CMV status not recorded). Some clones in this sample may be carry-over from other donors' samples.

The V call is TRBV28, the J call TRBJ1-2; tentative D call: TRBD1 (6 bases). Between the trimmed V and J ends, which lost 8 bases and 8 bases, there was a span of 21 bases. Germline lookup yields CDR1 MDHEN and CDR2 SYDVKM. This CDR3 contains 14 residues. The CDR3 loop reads CASYITGRWSGYTF. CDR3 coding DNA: TGTGCCAGCTACATTACAGGGAGATGGTCCGGCTACACCTTC.

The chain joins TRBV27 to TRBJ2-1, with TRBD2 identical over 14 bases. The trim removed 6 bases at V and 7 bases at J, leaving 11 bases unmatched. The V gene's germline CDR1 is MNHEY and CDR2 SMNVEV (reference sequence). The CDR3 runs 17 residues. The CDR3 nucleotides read TGTGCCAGCAGCTTGGGTACCGGGACTAGCGGGGGAAATGAGCAGTTCTTC. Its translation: CASSLGTGTSGGNEQFF.

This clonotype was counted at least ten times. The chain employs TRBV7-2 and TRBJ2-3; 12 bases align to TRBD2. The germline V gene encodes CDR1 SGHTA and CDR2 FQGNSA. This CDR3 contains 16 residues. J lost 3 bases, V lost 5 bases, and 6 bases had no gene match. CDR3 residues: CASSPLAGGPTDTQYF. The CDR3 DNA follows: TGTGCCAGCAGCCCTCTAGCGGGAGGGCCAACAGATACGCAGTATTTT.

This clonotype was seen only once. CDR3 sequence (DNA): TGTGCCAGCAGTAGCCCATATGGGAAGGCCAACGTCCTGACTTTC. Amino acid sequence: CASSSPYGKANVLTF. This chain joins TRBV28 and TRBJ2-6; no reliable D call. Trimming left V 5 bases short and J 6 bases short, with 14 bases between. This CDR3 comprises 15 residues. Germline assignment: CDR1 MDHEN and CDR2 SYDVKM.

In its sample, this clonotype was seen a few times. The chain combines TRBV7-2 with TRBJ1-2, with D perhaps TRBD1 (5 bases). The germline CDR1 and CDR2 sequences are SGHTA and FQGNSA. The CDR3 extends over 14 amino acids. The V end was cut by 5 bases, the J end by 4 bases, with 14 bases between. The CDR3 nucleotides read TGTGCCAGCAGCGCCTCAGGGTGGGGCTATGGCTACACCTTC. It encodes CASSASGWGYGYTF. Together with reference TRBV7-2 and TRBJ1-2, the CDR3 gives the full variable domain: GAGVSQSPSNKVTEKGKDVELRCDPISGHTALYWYRQSLGQGLEFLIYFQGNSAPDKSGLPSDRFSAERTGGSVSTLTIQRTQQEDSAVYLCASSASGWGYGYTFGSGTRLTVV.

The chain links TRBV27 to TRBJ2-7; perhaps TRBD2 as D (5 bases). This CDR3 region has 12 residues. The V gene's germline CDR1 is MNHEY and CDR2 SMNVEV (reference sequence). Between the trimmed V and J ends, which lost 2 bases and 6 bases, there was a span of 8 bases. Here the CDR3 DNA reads TGTGCCAGCAGTTTAACTAGAGGCGAGCAGTACTTC. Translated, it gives CASSLTRGEQYF.

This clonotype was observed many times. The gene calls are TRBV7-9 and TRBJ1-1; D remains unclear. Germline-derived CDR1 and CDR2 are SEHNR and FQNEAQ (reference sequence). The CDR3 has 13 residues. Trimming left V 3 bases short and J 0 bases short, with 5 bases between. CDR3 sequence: CASSLTLNTEAFF. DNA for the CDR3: TGTGCCAGCAGCTTGACTTTGAACACTGAAGCTTTCTTT.

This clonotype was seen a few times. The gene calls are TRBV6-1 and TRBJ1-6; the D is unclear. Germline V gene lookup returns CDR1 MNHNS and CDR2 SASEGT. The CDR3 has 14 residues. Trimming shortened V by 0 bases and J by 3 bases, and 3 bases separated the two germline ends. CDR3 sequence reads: CASSEAVYNSPLHF. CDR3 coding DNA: TGTGCCAGCAGTGAAGCGGTCTATAATTCACCCCTCCACTTT.

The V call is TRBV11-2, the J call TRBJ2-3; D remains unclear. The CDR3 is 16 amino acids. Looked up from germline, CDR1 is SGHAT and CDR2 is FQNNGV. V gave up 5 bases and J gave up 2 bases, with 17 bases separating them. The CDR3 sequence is CASSIQFGSITDTQYF. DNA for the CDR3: TGTGCCAGCAGCATCCAATTCGGTAGTATCACAGATACGCAGTATTTT.

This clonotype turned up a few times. Written as DNA, the CDR3 is TGTGCCAGCAGTTACCGGACAGGGCGAGAGACCCAGTACTTC. As protein: CASSYRTGRETQYF. This rearrangement joins TRBV6-5 to TRBJ2-5, with 8 bases fitting TRBD1. V dropped 2 bases and J dropped 4; count of bases not matched to a gene: 3. There are 14 residues in the CDR3. Germline CDR1 reads MNHEY; CDR2 reads SVGAGI.

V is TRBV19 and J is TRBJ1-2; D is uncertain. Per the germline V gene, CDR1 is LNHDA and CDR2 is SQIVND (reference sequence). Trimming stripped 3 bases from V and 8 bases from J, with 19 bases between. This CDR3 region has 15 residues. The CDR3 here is CASSIKPRPSEGYTF. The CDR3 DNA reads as TGTGCCAGTAGTATTAAGCCCAGACCTTCGGAGGGCTACACCTTC. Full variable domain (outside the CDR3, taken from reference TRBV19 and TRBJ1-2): DGGITQSPKYLFRKEGQNVTLSCEQNLNHDAMYWYRQDPGQGLRLIYYSQIVNDFQKGDIAEGYSVSREKKESFPLTVTSAQKNPTAFYLCASSIKPRPSEGYTFGSGTRLTVV.

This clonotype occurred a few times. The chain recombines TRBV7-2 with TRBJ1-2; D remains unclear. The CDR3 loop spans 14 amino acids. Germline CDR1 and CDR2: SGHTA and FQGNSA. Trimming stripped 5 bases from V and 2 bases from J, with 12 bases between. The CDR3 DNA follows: TGTGCCAGCAGCCCCTACAGCATGAACTATGGCTACACCTTC. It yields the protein CASSPYSMNYGYTF.

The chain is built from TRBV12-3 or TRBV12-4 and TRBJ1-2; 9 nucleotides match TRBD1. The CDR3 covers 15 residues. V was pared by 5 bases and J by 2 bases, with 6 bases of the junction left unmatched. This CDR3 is CASSPSGTGNYGYTF. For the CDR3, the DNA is TGTGCCAGCAGTCCATCCGGGACAGGGAACTATGGCTACACCTTC.

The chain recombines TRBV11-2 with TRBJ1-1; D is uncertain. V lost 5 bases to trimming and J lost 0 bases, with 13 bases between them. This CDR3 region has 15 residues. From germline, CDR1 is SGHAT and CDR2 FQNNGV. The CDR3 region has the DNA TGTGCCAGCAGCCCACGGCCAGTTATGAACACTGAAGCTTTCTTT. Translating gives CASSPRPVMNTEAFF.

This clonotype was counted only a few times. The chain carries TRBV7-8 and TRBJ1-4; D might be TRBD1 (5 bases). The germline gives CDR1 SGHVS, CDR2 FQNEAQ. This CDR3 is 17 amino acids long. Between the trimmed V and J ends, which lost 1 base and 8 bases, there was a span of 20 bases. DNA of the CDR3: TGTGCCAGCAGCTTAGTGGTGGGGGAGCAGCAGGAAGAAAAACTGTTTTTT. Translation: CASSLVVGEQQEEKLFF.

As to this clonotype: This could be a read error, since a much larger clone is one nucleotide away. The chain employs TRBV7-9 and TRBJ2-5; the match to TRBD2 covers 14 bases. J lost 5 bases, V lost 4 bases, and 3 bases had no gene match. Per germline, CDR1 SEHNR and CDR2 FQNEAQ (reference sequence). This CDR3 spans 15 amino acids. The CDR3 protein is CASSWGLAGAETQYF. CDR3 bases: TGTGCCAGCAGCTGGGGACTAGCGGGAGCCGAGACCCAGTACTTC.

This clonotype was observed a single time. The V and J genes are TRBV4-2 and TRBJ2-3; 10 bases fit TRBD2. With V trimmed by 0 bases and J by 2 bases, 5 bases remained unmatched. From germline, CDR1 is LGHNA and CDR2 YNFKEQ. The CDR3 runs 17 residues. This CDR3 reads CASSQEVAGGYTDTQYF. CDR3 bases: TGTGCCAGCAGCCAAGAGGTAGCGGGAGGCTACACAGATACGCAGTATTTT.

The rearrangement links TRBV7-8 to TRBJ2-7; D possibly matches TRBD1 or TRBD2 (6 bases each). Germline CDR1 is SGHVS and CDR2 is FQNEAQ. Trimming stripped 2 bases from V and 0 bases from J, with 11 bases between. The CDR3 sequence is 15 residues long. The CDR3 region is CASSLQGTSSYEQYF. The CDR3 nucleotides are TGTGCCAGCAGCTTACAGGGGACTTCCTCCTACGAGCAGTACTTC. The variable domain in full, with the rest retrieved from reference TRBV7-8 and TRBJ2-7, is GAGVSQSPRYKVAKRGQDVALRCDPISGHVSLFWYQQALGQGPEFLTYFQNEAQLDKSGLPSDRFFAERPEGSVSTLKIQRTQQEDSAVYLCASSLQGTSSYEQYFGPGTRLTVT.

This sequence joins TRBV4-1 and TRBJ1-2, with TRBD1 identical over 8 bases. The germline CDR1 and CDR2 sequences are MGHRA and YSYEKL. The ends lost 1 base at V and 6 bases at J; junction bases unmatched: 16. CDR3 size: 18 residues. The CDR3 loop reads CASSQVSLVRGRPDGYTF. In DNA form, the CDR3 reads TGCGCCAGCAGCCAAGTTTCGTTGGTCAGGGGGCGACCGGATGGCTACACCTTC.

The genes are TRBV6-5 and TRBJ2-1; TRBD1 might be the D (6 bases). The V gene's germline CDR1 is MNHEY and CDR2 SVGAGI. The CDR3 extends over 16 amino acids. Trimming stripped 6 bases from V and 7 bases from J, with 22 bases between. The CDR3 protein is CASSKSGVAGSNEQFF. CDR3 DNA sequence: TGTGCCAGCAGCAAGTCAGGGGTTGCCGGGTCAAATGAGCAGTTCTTC.

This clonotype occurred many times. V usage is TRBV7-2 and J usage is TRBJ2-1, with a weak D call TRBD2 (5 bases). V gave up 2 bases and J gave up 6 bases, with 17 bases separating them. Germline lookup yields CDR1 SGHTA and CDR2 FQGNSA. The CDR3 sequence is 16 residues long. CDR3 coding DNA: TGTGCCAGCAGCTTAAGGGAGCTGAGGGTCCCCAATGAGCAGTTCTTC. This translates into CASSLRELRVPNEQFF.

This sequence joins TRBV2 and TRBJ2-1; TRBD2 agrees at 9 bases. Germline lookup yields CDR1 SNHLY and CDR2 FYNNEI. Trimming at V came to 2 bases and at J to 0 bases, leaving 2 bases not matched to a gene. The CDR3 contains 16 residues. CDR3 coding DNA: TGTGCCAGCAGTGAACTAGCGGGGAGCTCCTACAATGAGCAGTTCTTC. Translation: CASSELAGSSYNEQFF.

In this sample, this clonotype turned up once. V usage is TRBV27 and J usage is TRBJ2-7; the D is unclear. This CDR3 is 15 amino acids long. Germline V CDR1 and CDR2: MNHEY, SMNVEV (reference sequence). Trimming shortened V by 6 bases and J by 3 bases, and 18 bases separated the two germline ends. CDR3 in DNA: TGTGCCAGCAGCCCCCTCCAGGATTGGGACTACGAGCAGTACTTC. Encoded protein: CASSPLQDWDYEQYF.

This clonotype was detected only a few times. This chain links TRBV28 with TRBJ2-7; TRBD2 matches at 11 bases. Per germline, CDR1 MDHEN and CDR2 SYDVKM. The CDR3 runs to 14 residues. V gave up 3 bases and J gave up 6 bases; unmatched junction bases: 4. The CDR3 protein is CASSFELAGVEQYF. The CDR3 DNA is TGTGCCAGCAGTTTTGAACTAGCGGGAGTCGAGCAGTACTTC.

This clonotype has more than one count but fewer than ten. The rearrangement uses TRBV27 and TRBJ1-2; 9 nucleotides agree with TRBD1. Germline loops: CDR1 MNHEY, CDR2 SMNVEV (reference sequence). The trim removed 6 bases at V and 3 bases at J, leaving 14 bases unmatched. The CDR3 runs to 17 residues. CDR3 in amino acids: CASSQKLDGTGYYGYTF. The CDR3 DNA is TGTGCCAGCAGCCAAAAGCTGGACGGGACAGGGTACTATGGCTACACCTTC.